This T cell receptor (beta chain) derives from a study of blood T cell repertoires in COVID-19. About the study: Nucleic acid was either cDNA or gDNA, and it came from T cells, B-cell-depleted T cells, or PBMCs.

Germline CDR1 reads SGHNT; CDR2 reads YYREEE (reference sequence). This CDR3 is built from 17 residues. V dropped 5 bases and J dropped 0 bases, with 17 bases sitting between them. Participants were aged 18 to 89 years from approximately 23 US areas. Authors' analysis steps: Amplification of reference gene primers provided the estimated nucleated cell counts. Generated by immunoSEQ multiplex PCR, the TCRdb table keeps only in-frame clones and is missing some. Clonal size and the V and J genes are those of that table, whereas D and trimming came from the DNA. The table shows a few hundred thousand clones, with approximately 83% occurring only once.

The chain recombines TRBV5-4 with TRBJ2-2, with D perhaps TRBD2 (6 bases). The sequence was obtained from a man younger than 45 who had recovered from COVID-19. Sequencing was performed on PBMCs or T cells enriched from blood (not recorded which). DNA of the CDR3: TGTGCCAGCAGGGGGGGAAGCCGACCGTCGAACACCGGGGAGCTGTTTTTT. Residues: CASRGGSRPSNTGELFF. Looking up the rest from reference TRBV5-4 and TRBJ2-2 gives the full variable domain: ETGVTQSPTHLIKTRGQQVTLRCSSQSGHNTVSWYQQALGQGPQFIFQYYREEENGRGNFPPRFSGLQFPNYSSELNVNALELDDSALYLCASRGGSRPSNTGELFFGEGSRLTVL.